The 7 T cell receptor beta chains below were found in one sample sequenced in a study of T cell changes during pregnancy in multiple sclerosis. Profiling relied on immunoSEQ multiplex PCR, and the TCRdb table lists in-frame clones only, not all of them. The table shows roughly 38,000 clones, with roughly 91% occurring only once. Sequencing used CD4+ T cells from peripheral blood mononuclear cells, obtained in the second trimester of pregnancy. The receptors come from a female donor in good health, enrolled as a control in a pregnancy study.

J is TRBJ2-3 and V is TRBV7-8; 10 positions match TRBD2. The germline V gene has CDR1 SGHVS and CDR2 FQNEAQ. This CDR3 comprises 18 residues. Trimming took 2 bases from V and 1 from J; bases not matched to a gene: 9. The CDR3 loop reads CASSLQSSGGRGTDTQYF. The CDR3 DNA reads TGTGCCAGCAGCTTACAGAGTAGCGGGGGGCGGGGCACAGATACGCAGTATTTT.

This chain links TRBV19 with TRBJ1-5; tentative D call: TRBD1 (6 bases). The germline V gene has CDR1 LNHDA and CDR2 SQIVND (reference sequence). CDR3 size: 15 residues. V dropped 3 bases and J dropped 4 bases, with 13 bases sitting between them. CDR3 region: CASSMARGFNQPQHF. The CDR3 nucleotides are TGTGCCAGTAGTATGGCCAGGGGATTTAATCAGCCCCAGCATTTT.

The chain uses TRBV7-3 and TRBJ1-6, with D perhaps matching TRBD1 (6 bases). The V and J ends lost 4 bases and 7 bases respectively, with 14 bases between them. Germline V gene sequence: CDR1 SGHTA, CDR2 FQGTGA. CDR3 size: 15 residues. CDR3: CASSSGTNANSPLHF. The CDR3 DNA reads as TGTGCCAGCAGCTCAGGGACAAACGCAAATTCACCCCTCCACTTT.

The chain has TRBV7-2 and TRBJ1-6; 7 nucleotides match TRBD1. The CDR3 extends over 16 amino acids. V shed 3 bases, J shed 5 bases, and the junction held 7 bases outside the gene matches. Germline V gene data show CDR1 as SGHTA and CDR2 as FQGNSA. CDR3: CASSFSTTGNNSPLHF. The CDR3 coding sequence is TGTGCCAGCAGCTTTTCGACGACAGGGAATAATTCACCCCTCCACTTT.

The chain links TRBV10-1 to TRBJ2-3; D might be TRBD2 (6 bases). The V gene lost 5 bases and the J gene lost 4 bases, with 13 bases spanning the gap. CDR1 and CDR2 (germline): WNHNN, SYGVQD (reference sequence). This CDR3 has 14 residues. The CDR3 nucleotides are TGCGCCAGCAGTCCCTTGGGGGGTGCAGATACGCAGTATTTT. This gives the protein CASSPLGGADTQYF.

This clone turned up a few times. The V call is TRBV30, the J call TRBJ1-4; D possibly corresponds to TRBD1 (5 bases). In germline, CDR1 is GTSNPN, CDR2 SVGIG (reference sequence). The CDR3 is made up of 14 amino acids. V was clipped by 5 bases and J by 8 bases, with 18 bases between them. CDR3 nucleotide sequence: TGTGCCTGGGGGAATCGGGGGTATGGCGAAAAACTGTTTTTT. It translates to CAWGNRGYGEKLFF.

The rearrangement uses TRBV5-8 and TRBJ2-7; 10 bases match TRBD2. In germline, CDR1 is SGHTS, CDR2 YDEGEE. There are 15 residues in the CDR3. V dropped 3 bases and J dropped 0; count of bases not matched to a gene: 3. CDR3 sequence reads: CASSYSGGRSYEQYF. For the CDR3, the DNA is TGTGCCAGCAGCTATAGCGGGGGGCGCTCCTACGAGCAGTACTTC.